Below are 14 T cell receptor beta chains sequenced from a single sample in a study of CD8+ T cells in alopecia areata. Extracted from the samples, RNA was reverse transcribed into cDNA to serve as the sequencing template. The data were produced by immunoSEQ multiplex PCR, yet TCRdb's version contains in-frame clones alone and is incomplete. Here the sample spans about 200,000 clones, just over 55% being singletons. The source material was CD8+ T cells sorted from blood. These receptors all come from a human donor in good health.

This rearrangement joins TRBV5-4 to TRBJ1-1; perhaps TRBD1 as D (6 bases). Germline CDR1 reads SGHNT; CDR2 reads YYREEE (reference sequence). The CDR3 has 12 amino acids. V gave up 2 bases and J gave up 6 bases, with 8 bases separating them. The DNA for the CDR3 is TGTGCCAGCAGCTTTGGGACATCTGAAGCTTTCTTT. It translates to CASSFGTSEAFF. Filled out from reference TRBV5-4 and TRBJ1-1, the complete variable domain reads ETGVTQSPTHLIKTRGQQVTLRCSSQSGHNTVSWYQQALGQGPQFIFQYYREEENGRGNFPPRFSGLQFPNYSSELNVNALELDDSALYLCASSFGTSEAFFGQGTRLTVV.

Details on this clone: This sample includes further DNA sequences coding for the same CDR3. The rearrangement links TRBV29-1 to TRBJ1-1; 7 nucleotides line up with TRBD1. Per germline, CDR1 SQVTM and CDR2 ANQGSEA. CDR3 length: 12 residues. V shed 4 bases, J shed 5 bases, and the junction held 4 bases outside the gene matches. Here the CDR3 reads CSVGQGGTEAFF. CDR3 sequence (DNA): TGCAGCGTTGGGCAGGGGGGTACTGAAGCTTTCTTT.

The rearrangement uses TRBV5-1 and TRBJ2-7; D gene ambiguous. V lost 2 bases and J lost 4, with 4 bases in between. The germline V gene encodes CDR1 SGHRS and CDR2 YFSETQ. The CDR3 covers 11 residues. The CDR3 region has the DNA TGCGCCAGCAGCTTTGGGTACGAGCAGTACTTC. It translates to CASSFGYEQYF.

The V and J genes are TRBV5-1 and TRBJ2-6; tentatively, D is TRBD1 (5 bases). CDR1 is SGHRS and CDR2 is YFSETQ in the germline V gene. CDR3 length equals 16 residues. Trimming shortened V by 4 bases and J by 0 bases, and 11 bases separated the two germline ends. CDR3 DNA sequence: TGCGCCAGCAGCACAGGCGCGAGCTCTGGGGCCAACGTCCTGACTTTC. It is translated as CASSTGASSGANVLTF.

About this clone itself: The junction differs from germline at one of its ends, possibly a read error. The chain links TRBV4-1 to TRBJ2-1; D might be TRBD2 (6 bases). Germline V gives CDR1 MGHRA, CDR2 YSYEKL. The CDR3 is made up of 13 amino acids. CDR3 DNA: TGCGCCAGCAGCCAAGTTCTTGCGGGGATAAAGGTCTTC. Amino acids: CASSQVLAGIKVF.

The chain recombines TRBV29-1 with TRBJ1-2; a possible D gene is TRBD1 (5 bases). The germline V gene encodes CDR1 SQVTM and CDR2 ANQGSEA. There are 13 residues in the CDR3. V shed 7 bases and J shed 8 bases, with 20 bases lying between them. The CDR3 here is CSGSGFGAEGYTF. The CDR3, as DNA: TGCAGCGGATCAGGGTTCGGGGCAGAGGGCTACACCTTC.

The chain is built from TRBV29-1 and TRBJ2-7, with 9 bases matching TRBD2. The germline V gene has CDR1 SQVTM and CDR2 ANQGSEA. The CDR3 is 14 amino acids. V shed 3 bases and J 2 bases; nucleotides not matched to a gene: 5. CDR3 sequence reads: CSVESAGGPYEQYF. The CDR3 bases are TGCAGCGTTGAGTCAGCGGGGGGACCCTACGAGCAGTACTTC.

This chain uses TRBV13 with TRBJ2-5; the match to TRBD1 covers 8 bases. V trimming: 5 bases; J trimming: 0 bases; junction bases outside the gene matches: 5. CDR3 size: 15 residues. Germline V gene data show CDR1 as PRHDT and CDR2 as FYEKMQ (reference sequence). This chain's CDR3 is CASSTGGPYQETQYF. The CDR3 DNA follows: TGTGCCAGCAGCACAGGGGGACCGTACCAAGAGACCCAGTACTTC.

The CDR3 reads CASSSRQISGANVLTF. The CDR3 nucleotides read TGTGCCAGCAGCTCCCGACAGATCTCTGGGGCCAACGTCCTGACTTTC. The V call is TRBV13, the J call TRBJ2-6, with D perhaps TRBD1 (5 bases). Deletions cut 4 bases from V and 0 bases from J, with 10 bases between. The CDR3 is 16 residues long. Germline values: CDR1 PRHDT, CDR2 FYEKMQ (reference sequence).

The chain carries TRBV12-5 and TRBJ2-7; D is perhaps TRBD2 (6 bases). Germline V lookup: CDR1 LGHNT, CDR2 FRNRAP. Trimming cost V 7 bases and J 6 bases, with 16 bases left between them. The CDR3 length is 13 residues. The CDR3 loop reads CASAGPPGSEQYF. CDR3 coding DNA: TGTGCTAGTGCCGGACCTCCCGGGAGCGAGCAGTACTTC.

In this sample, this clone turned up once. The chain employs TRBV27 and TRBJ2-5, with D maybe TRBD1 (6 bases). Trimming took off 0 bases at V and 0 bases at J, with 11 bases between the two ends. The CDR3 runs to 16 residues. The germline V gene encodes CDR1 MNHEY and CDR2 SMNVEV (reference sequence). The CDR3: CASSLSWDNNQETQYF. The CDR3 nucleotides read TGTGCCAGCAGTTTATCCTGGGACAACAACCAAGAGACCCAGTACTTC.

The table lists this clone with a few counts. The CDR3 coding sequence is TGTGCCAGCAGCCACTTAGAGTCGCGGAACACTGAAGCTTTCTTT. Protein: CASSHLESRNTEAFF. V usage is TRBV14 and J usage is TRBJ1-1; no clear D. V lost 3 bases to trimming and J lost 1 base, with 12 bases between them. CDR1 is SGHDN and CDR2 is FVKESK in the germline V gene. The CDR3 length is 15 residues.

The gene calls are TRBV6-5 and TRBJ1-2; tentative D call: TRBD1 (6 bases). This CDR3 comprises 13 residues. Germline V gene lookup returns CDR1 MNHEY and CDR2 SVGAGI. The V and J ends lost 5 bases and 6 bases respectively, with 13 bases between them. This CDR3 is CASSPTGMDGYTF. The CDR3 DNA sequence: TGTGCCAGCAGTCCGACAGGTATGGATGGCTACACCTTC.

Here the CDR3 DNA reads TGCGCCAGCAGCCAAGTTACAGGGAATCAGCCCCAGCATTTT. Translated, it gives CASSQVTGNQPQHF. This chain connects TRBV4-1 to TRBJ1-5, with D perhaps TRBD1 (6 bases). The CDR3 length is 14 residues. The germline V gene has CDR1 MGHRA and CDR2 YSYEKL. V was clipped by 1 base and J by 4 bases, with 8 bases between them.